A selection of T cell receptor beta chains follows, all from one sample in a study of HIV-infected patients and healthy controls. Each CDR3 protein is one row after TCRdb ran MiXCR on the 5' RACE reads. The data hold 6,000 to 8,500 distinct CDR3 sequences, with around 8% observed a single time. The sequenced sample was blood, obtained before antiretroviral therapy. These receptors all come from an adult with HIV infection. Both conserved end residues are part of each CDR3. D genes are given only for firm matches. Size is omitted from some rows. Given values are once, few, many or a class for expanded clones.

size: many; D: -; length: 13; J: TRBJ1-2; V: TRBV7-9; DNA: TGTGCCAGCAGTGAAGGGTTCGACTATGGCTACACCTTC; CDR3: CASSEGFDYGYTF
size: -; D: -; length: 16; J: TRBJ1-5; V: TRBV6-2/TRBV6-3; DNA: TGTGCCAGCAGTCTCGTTAAGTGGTCTAGCAATCAGCCCCAGCATTTT; CDR3: CASSLVKWSSNQPQHF
size: many; D: TRBD1; length: 15; J: TRBJ2-7; V: TRBV4-2; DNA: TGTGCCAGCAGCCAGCAGGGACAGGAGCCCTACGAGCAGTACTTC; CDR3: CASSQQGQEPYEQYF
size: few; D: -; length: 12; J: TRBJ1-5; V: TRBV5-3; DNA: TGTGCCAGAAGCTCGTGTAATCAGCCCCAGCATTTT; CDR3: CARSSCNQPQHF
size: many; D: -; length: 12; J: TRBJ1-5; V: TRBV21-1; DNA: TGTGCCAGCAGCGAGACCACACAGCCCCAGCATTTT; CDR3: CASSETTQPQHF
size: medium-sized; D: TRBD1; length: 15; J: TRBJ1-2; V: TRBV28; DNA: TGTGCCAGCAGGCTCACAGGGGGCCCTAACTATGGCTACACCTTC; CDR3: CASRLTGGPNYGYTF
size: -; D: -; length: 15; J: TRBJ1-6; V: TRBV5-1; DNA: TGCGCCAGCAGCCGTAACAGGAGGGACGGTTCACCCCTCCACTTT; CDR3: CASSRNRRDGSPLHF
size: medium-sized; D: -; length: 11; J: TRBJ2-3; V: TRBV12-3/TRBV12-4; DNA: TGTGCCAGCAGGGGTGTAGATACGCAGTATTTT; CDR3: CASRGVDTQYF
size: many; D: -; length: 17; J: TRBJ2-1; V: TRBV4-2; DNA: TGTGCCAGCAGCCAAGAACTACGAGGGGGGTCCTACAATGAGCAGTTCTTC; CDR3: CASSQELRGGSYNEQFF
size: -; D: -; length: 11; J: TRBJ2-7; V: TRBV10-3; DNA: TGTGCCATCAGTCGGGACTACGAGCAGTACTTC; CDR3: CAISRDYEQYF
size: -; D: TRBD2; length: 17; J: TRBJ2-2; V: TRBV24-1; DNA: TGTGCCACCAGTGATTTTAGCGGGAGGGCCGTCACCGGGGAGCTGTTTTTT; CDR3: CATSDFSGRAVTGELFF
size: medium-sized; D: TRBD1; length: 14; J: TRBJ1-1; V: TRBV20-1; DNA: TGCAGTGCTAGTCACTCCGACAGGGTAACTGAAGCTTTCTTT; CDR3: CSASHSDRVTEAFF
size: medium-sized; D: TRBD1; length: 16; J: TRBJ2-2; V: TRBV6-5; DNA: TGTGCCAGCAGTTACCTGACAGGGGGCTATGGCGGGGAGCTGTTTTTT; CDR3: CASSYLTGGYGGELFF
size: medium-sized; D: -; length: 16; J: TRBJ1-1; V: TRBV2; DNA: TGTGCCTCCCGAACCGACAGTTTTTCCATGAACACTGAAGCTTTCTTT; CDR3: CASRTDSFSMNTEAFF